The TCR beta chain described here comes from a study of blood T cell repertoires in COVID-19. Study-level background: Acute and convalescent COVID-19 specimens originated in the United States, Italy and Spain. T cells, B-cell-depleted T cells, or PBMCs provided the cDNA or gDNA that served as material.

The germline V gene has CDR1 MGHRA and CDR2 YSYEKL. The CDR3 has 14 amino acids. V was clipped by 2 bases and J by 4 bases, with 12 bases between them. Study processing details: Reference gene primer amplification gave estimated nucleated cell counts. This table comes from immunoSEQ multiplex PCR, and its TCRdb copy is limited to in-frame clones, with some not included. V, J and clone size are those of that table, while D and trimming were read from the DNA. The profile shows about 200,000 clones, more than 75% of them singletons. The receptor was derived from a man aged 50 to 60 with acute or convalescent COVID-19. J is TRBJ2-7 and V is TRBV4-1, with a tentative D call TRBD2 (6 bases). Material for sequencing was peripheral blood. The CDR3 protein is CASSQKVGTYEQYF. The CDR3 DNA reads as TGCGCCAGCAGCCAAAAGGTGGGGACTTACGAGCAGTACTTC.